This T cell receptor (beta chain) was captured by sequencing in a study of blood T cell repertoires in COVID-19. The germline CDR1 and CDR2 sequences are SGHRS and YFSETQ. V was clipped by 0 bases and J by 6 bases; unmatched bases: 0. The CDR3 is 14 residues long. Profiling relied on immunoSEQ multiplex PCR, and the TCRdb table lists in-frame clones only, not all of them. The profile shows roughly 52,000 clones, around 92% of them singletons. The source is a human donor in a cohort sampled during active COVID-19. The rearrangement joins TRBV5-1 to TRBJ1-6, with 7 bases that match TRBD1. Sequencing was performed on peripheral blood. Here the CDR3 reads CASSLGTGNSPLHF. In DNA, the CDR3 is TGCGCCAGCAGCTTGGGGACAGGTAATTCACCCCTCCACTTT.